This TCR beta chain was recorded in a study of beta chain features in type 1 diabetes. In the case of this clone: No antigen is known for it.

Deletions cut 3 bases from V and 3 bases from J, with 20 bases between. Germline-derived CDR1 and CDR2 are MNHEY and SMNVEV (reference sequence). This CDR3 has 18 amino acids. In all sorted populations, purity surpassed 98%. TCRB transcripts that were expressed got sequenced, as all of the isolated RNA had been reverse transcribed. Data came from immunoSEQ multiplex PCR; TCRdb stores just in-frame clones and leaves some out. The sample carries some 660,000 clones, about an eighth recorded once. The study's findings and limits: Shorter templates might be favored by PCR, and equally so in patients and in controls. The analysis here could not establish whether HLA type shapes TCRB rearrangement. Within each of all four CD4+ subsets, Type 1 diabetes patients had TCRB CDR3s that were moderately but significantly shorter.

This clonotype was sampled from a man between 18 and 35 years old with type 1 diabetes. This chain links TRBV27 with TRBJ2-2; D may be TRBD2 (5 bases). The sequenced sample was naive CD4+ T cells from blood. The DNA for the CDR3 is TGTGCCAGCAGTTTCGGCGCGGGCCGCGACATTTACACCGGGGAGCTGTTTTTT. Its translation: CASSFGAGRDIYTGELFF.